The rows below give T cell receptor beta chains drawn from one sample of a study of OX40 agonist ivuxolimab in advanced cancers. The method was immunoSEQ multiplex PCR; TCRdb's version includes in-frame clones alone and lacks a portion of them. The sample has about 77,000 clones; just under 95% are singletons. Specimen: CD4+ or CD8+ T cells sorted from blood, collected in a trial of the OX40 agonist ivuxolimab. Receptors originate from an adult with an advanced solid tumor such as melanoma, head and neck, liver or kidney cancer. The CDR3 runs from the conserved cysteine through the conserved F or W. Fields, in order: V gene, CDR3 protein.

TRBV5-1,CASSREGTEAFF
TRBV7-2,CASSRSRAIGSTEAFF
TRBV6-1,CASSKSTSSTDTQYF
TRBV6-5,CASSSRGLSDTEAFF
TRBV7-9,CASSLLDSSNQPQHF
TRBV18,CASSPGTAYSNQPQHF
TRBV18,CASSPSQTGSYGYTF
TRBV5-1,CASSLAANTGELFF
TRBV19,CASRNQRETQYF
TRBV28,CASSGGLSGNTIYF
TRBV6-5,CASSQQGGGNTEAFF
TRBV14,CASSPGQGSYEQYF
TRBV28,CASSLRDLGGGYTF
TRBV7-9,CASSSAGRGGYTF
TRBV18,CASSLWDSSYSNQPQHF
TRBV19,CASSLDRGDYGYTF
TRBV7-2,CASSIRSGTIWPQHF
TRBV30,CAWRGAPGPHTDTQYF
TRBV6-4,CASSDPSARGANEKLFF
TRBV28,CASSITGTNYEQYF
TRBV2,CASIGQNNEQFF
TRBV7-2,CASSLAYIPSYEQYF
TRBV30,CAWSGTSVRQETQYF
TRBV15,CATSRGLAANQETQYF
TRBV5-1,CASSSLQGEYGYTF
TRBV7-6,CASSTTGGSFGTGELFF
TRBV7-9,CASSFFRDTDNHEQYF
TRBV10-3,CAISESRTGEETQYF
TRBV18,CASSPAQSYEQYF
TRBV9,CASTPPDRANGGYTF
TRBV5-1,CASSLAGGGDTQYF
TRBV7-9,CASSLALGGTEKGAFF
TRBV28,CASRGTASTEQETQYF
TRBV7-6,CASSPVWTASSGGPNEQFF
TRBV28,CAAATVRTEAFF
TRBV5-1,CASSPEVAGVTGELFF
TRBV7-9,CASIKNAEGGEKLFF
TRBV28,CASRTRQGFGQETQYF
TRBV4-2,CASSAQMAGGKETQYF
TRBV9,CASSGYGSTNEKLFF
TRBV7-3,CASSLTGTSGGSTDTQYF
TRBV21-1,CASSMSGRRANVLTF
TRBV29-1,CSVQLTDTQYF
TRBV28,CAARAPTGIYGYTF
TRBV6-5,CASTEQGILGDTQYF
TRBV12-5,CASGQPADATQYF
TRBV27,CASSLSQVGELFF